This T cell receptor (beta chain) appears in the sequencing data of a study of identical twins. This clonotype has only a few counts. TCRdb recomputed calls from the 5' RACE reads with MiXCR, one row per CDR3 protein. This table has under 800,000 distinct CDR3 sequences, 21% appearing once. This same sample was also part of a study on T cells expressing NK-cell markers.

Sequencing input: PBMCs. The origin of this receptor is a woman aged 18-35 years in good health.

The CDR3, as DNA: TGCAGTGCTAGTCCGACAGTTGGTTCTGAAGCTTTCTTT. Its translation: CSASPTVGSEAFF. V and J are TRBV20-1 and TRBJ1-1; a weak D match, TRBD1 (5 bases). The V gene's germline CDR1 is DFQATT and CDR2 SNEGSKA (reference sequence). The length of the CDR3 is 13 residues. V was pared by 3 bases and J by 6 bases, with 14 bases between.